This T cell receptor beta chain was identified in a study of CD8+ T cells in alopecia areata. About the study: The drug, oral tofacitinib, was given to treated patients at 5 to 10 mg twice daily. Study observations and caveats: It was lesional scalp, especially alopecia totalis/universalis, that showed higher clonality than normal scalp.

PBMCs were stained for CD3, CD4 and CD8, and CD4+ and CD8+ T cells were sorted. The V gene's germline CDR1 is SQVTM and CDR2 ANQGSEA. This CDR3 has 13 amino acids. Trimming pared 2 bases from V and 8 bases from J, leaving 15 bases between. With respect to this clone: Its antigen is still unknown.

Extracted from the samples, RNA was reverse transcribed into cDNA to serve as the sequencing template. Sequencing used immunoSEQ multiplex PCR; TCRdb keeps in-frame clones, though not all of them. The sample shows 150,000 or so clones, approximately 50% of them seen only once. The genes are TRBV29-1 and TRBJ1-1; D remains unclear. This receptor was taken from a human donor with alopecia areata. The sample was CD4+ T cells sorted from blood. The CDR3 loop reads CSVEQDSAGEAFF. The CDR3 nucleotides read TGCAGCGTTGAACAGGATTCGGCGGGAGAAGCTTTCTTT. The full variable domain, in which reference TRBV29-1 and TRBJ1-1 provide the parts outside the CDR3, is SAVISQKPSRDICQRGTSLTIQCQVDSQVTMMFWYRQQPGQSLTLIATANQGSEATYESGFVIDKFPISRPNLTFSTLTVSNMSPEDSSIYLCSVEQDSAGEAFFGQGTRLTVV.